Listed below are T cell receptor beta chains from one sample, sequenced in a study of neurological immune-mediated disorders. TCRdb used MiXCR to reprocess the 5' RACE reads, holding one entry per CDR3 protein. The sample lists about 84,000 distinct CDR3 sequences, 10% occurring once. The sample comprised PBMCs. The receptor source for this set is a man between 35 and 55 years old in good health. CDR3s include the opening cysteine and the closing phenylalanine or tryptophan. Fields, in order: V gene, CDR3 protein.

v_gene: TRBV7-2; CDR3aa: CASSFGDRGSYGYTF
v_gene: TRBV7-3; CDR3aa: CASSFYICSAPGPGGEKLFF
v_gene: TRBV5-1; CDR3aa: CASSLTGGNEQYF
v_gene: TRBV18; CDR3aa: CASSAGGISGANVLTF
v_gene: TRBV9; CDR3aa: CASSKSGTGSYEQYF
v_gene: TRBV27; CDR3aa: CASSPASDTQYF
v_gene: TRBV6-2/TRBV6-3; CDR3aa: CASSLSPESNQPQHF
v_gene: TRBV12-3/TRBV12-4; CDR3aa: CATILSVAGYRDTQYF
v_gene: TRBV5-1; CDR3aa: CASSLGGRDETQYF
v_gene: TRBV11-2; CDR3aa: CASSFRPGPAYEQYF
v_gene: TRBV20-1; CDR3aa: CSARWGTTDTEAFF
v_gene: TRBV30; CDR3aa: CAWGTGQGSPTEAFF